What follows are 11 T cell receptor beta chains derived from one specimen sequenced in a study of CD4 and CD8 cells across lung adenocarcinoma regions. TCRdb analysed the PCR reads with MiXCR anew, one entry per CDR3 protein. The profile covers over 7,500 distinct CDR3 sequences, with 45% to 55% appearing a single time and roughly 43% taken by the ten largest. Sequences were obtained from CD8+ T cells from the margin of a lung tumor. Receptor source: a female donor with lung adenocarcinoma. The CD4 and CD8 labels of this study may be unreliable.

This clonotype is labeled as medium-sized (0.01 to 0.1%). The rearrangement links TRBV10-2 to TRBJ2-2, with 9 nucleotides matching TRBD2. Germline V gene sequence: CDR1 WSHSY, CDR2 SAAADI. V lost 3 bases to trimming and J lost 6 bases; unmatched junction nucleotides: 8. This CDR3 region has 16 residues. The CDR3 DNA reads TGCGCCAGCAGTGATTGGATAGCGGGAGTGGCCGGGGAGCTGTTTTTT. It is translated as CASSDWIAGVAGELFF.

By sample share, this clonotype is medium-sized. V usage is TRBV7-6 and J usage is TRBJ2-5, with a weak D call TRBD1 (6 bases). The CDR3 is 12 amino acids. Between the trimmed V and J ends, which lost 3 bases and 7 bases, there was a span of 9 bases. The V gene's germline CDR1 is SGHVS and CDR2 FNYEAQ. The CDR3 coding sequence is TGTGCCAGCAGCTTCCAACAGGGGACCCAGTACTTC. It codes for CASSFQQGTQYF.

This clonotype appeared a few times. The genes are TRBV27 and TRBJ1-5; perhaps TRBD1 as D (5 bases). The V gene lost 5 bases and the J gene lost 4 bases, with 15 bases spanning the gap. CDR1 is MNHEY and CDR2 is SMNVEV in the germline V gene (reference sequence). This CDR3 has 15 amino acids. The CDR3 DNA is TGTGCCAGCAGTCCCCTGACAGTGGGGAATCAGCCCCAGCATTTT. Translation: CASSPLTVGNQPQHF.

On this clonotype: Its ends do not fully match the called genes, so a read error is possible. CDR3: CASSPAQGAGAYVQTF. CDR3 bases: TGCGCCAGCAGCCCCGCGCAGGGGGCGGGGGCCTACGTCCAGACTTTC. The gene calls are TRBV10-2 and TRBJ2-6; possibly TRBD1 for D (8 bases). The germline CDR1 and CDR2 sequences are WSHSY and SAAADI. The CDR3 loop spans 16 amino acids.

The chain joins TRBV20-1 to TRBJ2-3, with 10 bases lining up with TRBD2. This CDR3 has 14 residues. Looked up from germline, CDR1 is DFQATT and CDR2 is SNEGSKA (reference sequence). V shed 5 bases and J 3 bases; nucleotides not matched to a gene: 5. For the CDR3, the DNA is TGCAGTGCTCTGATTAGCGGGAGGACAGATACGCAGTATTTT. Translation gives CSALISGRTDTQYF.

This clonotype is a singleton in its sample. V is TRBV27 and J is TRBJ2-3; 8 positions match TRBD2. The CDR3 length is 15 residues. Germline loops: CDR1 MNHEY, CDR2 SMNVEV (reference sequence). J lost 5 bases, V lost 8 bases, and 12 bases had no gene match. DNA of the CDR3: TGTGCCAGCGGGCCTGTGGCGGGAGGCAAAGATACGCAGTATTTT. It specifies CASGPVAGGKDTQYF.

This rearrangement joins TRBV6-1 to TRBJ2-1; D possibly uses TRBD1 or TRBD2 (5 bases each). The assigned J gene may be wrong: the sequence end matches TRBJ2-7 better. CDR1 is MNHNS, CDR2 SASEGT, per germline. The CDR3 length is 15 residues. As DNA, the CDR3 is TGTGCCAGCGGGGGTAGTAGCCCGTGCACCAACGAGCAGTACTTC. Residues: CASGGSSPCTNEQYF.

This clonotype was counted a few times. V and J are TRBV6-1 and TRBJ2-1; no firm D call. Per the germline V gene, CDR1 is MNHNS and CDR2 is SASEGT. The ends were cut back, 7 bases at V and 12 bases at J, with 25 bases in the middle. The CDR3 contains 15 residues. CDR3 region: CASIKFLDSVFGQFF. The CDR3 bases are TGTGCCAGCATAAAGTTCCTCGACTCCGTCTTTGGGCAGTTCTTC.

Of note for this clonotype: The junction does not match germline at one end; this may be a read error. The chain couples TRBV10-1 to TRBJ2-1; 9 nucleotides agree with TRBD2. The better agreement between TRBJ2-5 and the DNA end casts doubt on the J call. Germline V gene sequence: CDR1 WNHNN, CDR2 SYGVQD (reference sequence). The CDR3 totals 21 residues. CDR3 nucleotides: TGCGGCAGCAGCCCGACAGCACTTTCGGCTAGCGGGGCCCTGTACCAAGAGACCCAGTACTTC. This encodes CGSSPTALSASGALYQETQYF.

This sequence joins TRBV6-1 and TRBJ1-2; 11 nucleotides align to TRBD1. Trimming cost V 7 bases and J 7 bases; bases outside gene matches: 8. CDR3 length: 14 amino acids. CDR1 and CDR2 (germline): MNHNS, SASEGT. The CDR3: CASIPGQGASGYTF. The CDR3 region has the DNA TGTGCCAGCATCCCCGGACAGGGGGCTTCTGGCTACACCTTC.

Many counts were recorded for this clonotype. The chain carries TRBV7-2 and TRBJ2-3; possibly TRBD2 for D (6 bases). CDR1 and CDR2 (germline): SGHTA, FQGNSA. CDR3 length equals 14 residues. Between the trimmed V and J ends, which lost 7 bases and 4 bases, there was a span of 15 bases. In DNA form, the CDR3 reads TGTGCCAGCAAATTAGCGGAGTTCTCAGATACGCAGTATTTT. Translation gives CASKLAEFSDTQYF.